The 23 T cell receptor beta chains below come from one sample, sequenced in a study of T cell responses to AZD1222 COVID-19 vaccine. TCRdb's table, derived via immunoSEQ multiplex PCR, lists solely in-frame clones and lacks some. The sample gives roughly 130,000 clones, 70% to 90% of which show up once; 12% is in the top ten. The sequences come from peripheral blood, collected on day 0 of AZD1222 vaccination. The receptors here all came from an adult in good health.

This clone has a handful of counts. The chain recombines TRBV4-3 with TRBJ2-7; no clear D gene. Germline V gene sequence: CDR1 LGHNA, CDR2 YSLEER. The germline V and J ends were trimmed by 3 bases and 5 bases, with 11 bases remaining between them. The CDR3 has 13 amino acids. DNA of the CDR3: TGCGCCAGCAGCCAGCTCCAGACTGACGAGCAGTACTTC. Its translation: CASSQLQTDEQYF.

This clone was seen only a few times. V is TRBV2 and J is TRBJ1-2; TRBD1 agrees at 7 bases. The ends lost 3 bases at V and 5 bases at J; junction bases unmatched: 6. The CDR3 covers 14 residues. Germline values: CDR1 SNHLY, CDR2 FYNNEI. The CDR3 region is CASSEETGSYGYTF. CDR3 bases: TGTGCCAGCAGTGAGGAGACAGGGAGTTATGGCTACACCTTC.

J is TRBJ2-7 and V is TRBV5-4, with 10 bases identical to TRBD2. This CDR3 is built from 16 residues. Trimming cost V 3 bases and J 2 bases; bases outside gene matches: 8. From germline, CDR1 is SGHNT and CDR2 YYREEE (reference sequence). The DNA of the CDR3 is TGTGCCAGCAGCTCATCGCTCACTAGCGGGGCCTACGAGCAGTACTTC. Its protein is CASSSSLTSGAYEQYF.

The chain has TRBV10-3 and TRBJ1-4; TRBD1 matches 8 bases. The CDR3 is made up of 15 amino acids. Per germline, CDR1 ENHRY and CDR2 SYGVKD. Trimming removed 0 bases from V and 7 bases from J; junction bases left unmatched: 4. The DNA for the CDR3 is TGTGCCATCAGTGAGTCGAACACAGGGGGTGAAAAACTGTTTTTT. This codes for CAISESNTGGEKLFF.

This rearrangement joins TRBV7-2 to TRBJ2-4; D is possibly TRBD1 (5 bases). The CDR3 covers 18 residues. Germline CDR1 is SGHTA and CDR2 is FQGNSA. V lost 1 base and J lost 0, with 16 bases in between. The CDR3 nucleotides are TGTGCCAGCAGCTTAGAAGGCGGACGGACACTAGCCAAAAACATTCAGTACTTC. It translates to CASSLEGGRTLAKNIQYF.

V is TRBV7-8 and J is TRBJ1-4, with 7 bases lining up with TRBD1. This CDR3 comprises 16 residues. With V trimmed by 3 bases and J by 5 bases, 9 bases remained unmatched. Germline assignment: CDR1 SGHVS and CDR2 FQNEAQ. CDR3 DNA: TGTGCCAGCAGCTTTGGGTACAGGGGACGAAATGAAAAACTGTTTTTT. It encodes CASSFGYRGRNEKLFF.

In this sample, this clone turned up once. The rearrangement links TRBV9 to TRBJ1-1, with TRBD1 as a possible D gene (6 bases). Germline V CDR1 and CDR2: SGDLS, YYNGEE. The CDR3 is made up of 13 amino acids. The ends were cut back, 2 bases at V and 2 bases at J, with 7 bases in the middle. CDR3 sequence: CASSVDSNTEAFF. The CDR3 DNA sequence: TGTGCCAGCAGCGTGGACAGTAACACTGAAGCTTTCTTT.

This sequence joins TRBV7-2 and TRBJ1-2, with D possibly TRBD1 on 5 matching bases. This CDR3 is built from 14 residues. The ends were cut back, 1 base at V and 5 bases at J, with 11 bases in the middle. Per germline, CDR1 SGHTA and CDR2 FQGNSA. Here the CDR3 DNA reads TGTGCCAGCAGCTTAGTAACAGGTGCTTATGGCTACACCTTC. It codes for CASSLVTGAYGYTF.

V is TRBV9 and J is TRBJ1-2; no clear D gene. CDR1 SGDLS and CDR2 YYNGEE come from the germline V gene. This CDR3 spans 14 amino acids. V lost 4 bases, J lost 8 bases, and 18 bases lay in between. In DNA, the CDR3 is TGTGCCAGCAGCTTGGAGGACCAAGTGTCGGGCTACACCTTC. Translating it yields CASSLEDQVSGYTF.

This clone is a singleton in its sample. The chain carries TRBV19 and TRBJ1-2; tentative D call: TRBD1 (5 bases). The germline V gene encodes CDR1 LNHDA and CDR2 SQIVND (reference sequence). This CDR3 comprises 16 residues. Trimming took 7 bases from V and 4 from J, leaving 22 bases between them. The CDR3 loop is CASTPGRRFRLYGYTF. The CDR3 DNA reads as TGTGCCAGTACCCCAGGGCGAAGGTTTCGCCTCTATGGCTACACCTTC.

V is TRBV6-2 or TRBV6-3 and J is TRBJ1-6, with a possible D match to TRBD1 (6 bases). The V gene lost 5 bases and the J gene lost 9 bases, with 29 bases spanning the gap. The CDR3 is 19 residues long. From germline, CDR1 is MNHEY and CDR2 SVGEGT. The DNA of the CDR3 is TGTGCCAGCAGTCCCGGGCTGGGAATCCGGGGGCCTCGTCGTTCACCCCTCCACTTT. It specifies CASSPGLGIRGPRRSPLHF.

The chain employs TRBV7-9 and TRBJ1-6; D remains ambiguous. The CDR3 runs to 14 residues. Germline V gene lookup returns CDR1 SEHNR and CDR2 FQNEAQ (reference sequence). V was shortened by 1 base and J by 9 bases, with 10 bases between the two germline ends. CDR3 in amino acids: CASSLDSFFSPLHF. CDR3 DNA sequence: TGTGCCAGCAGCTTAGACAGCTTCTTTTCACCCCTCCACTTT.

This clone was seen just once. This CDR3 reads CASRERESTDTQYF. The CDR3 DNA follows: TGTGCCAGCAGGGAGCGGGAGAGCACAGATACGCAGTATTTT. The chain is built from TRBV2 and TRBJ2-3; the match to TRBD2 covers 8 bases. Germline CDR1 SNHLY, CDR2 FYNNEI. The CDR3 runs to 14 residues. The trim removed 6 bases at V and 0 bases at J, leaving 2 bases unmatched.

The chain links TRBV27 to TRBJ1-2, with D unclear. Trimming took 4 bases from V and 3 from J, leaving 12 bases between them. Looked up from germline, CDR1 is MNHEY and CDR2 is SMNVEV (reference sequence). The CDR3 totals 14 residues. CDR3 nucleotides: TGTGCCAGCAGTTCTCCGGAGAGGGACTATGGCTACACCTTC. The encoded protein is CASSSPERDYGYTF.

The chain combines TRBV5-1 with TRBJ1-4; D remains ambiguous. V was shortened by 4 bases and J by 7 bases, with 26 bases between the two germline ends. The CDR3 extends over 18 amino acids. The germline V gene encodes CDR1 SGHRS and CDR2 YFSETQ. CDR3 loop: CASSRLSVSREGGEKLFF. CDR3 DNA sequence: TGCGCCAGCAGCCGCCTATCCGTCTCGAGGGAAGGTGGTGAAAAACTGTTTTTT.

The V and J genes are TRBV6-1 and TRBJ1-2; 8 bases agree with TRBD1. Germline assignment: CDR1 MNHNS and CDR2 SASEGT. V trimming: 1 base; J trimming: 4 bases; junction bases outside the gene matches: 11. The CDR3 spans 17 residues. In DNA form, the CDR3 reads TGTGCCAGCAGTGAAGGGTACAGGGGGAGTTTTAGCTATGGCTACACCTTC. Amino acids: CASSEGYRGSFSYGYTF.

This chain links TRBV5-1 with TRBJ2-7, with 8 bases fitting TRBD1. The CDR3 spans 17 residues. From germline, CDR1 is SGHRS and CDR2 YFSETQ. Germline trimming cut 2 bases from V and 0 bases from J; bases unmatched to any gene: 10. As DNA, the CDR3 is TGCGCCAGCAGCTTCCTGGGGACAGGTGATAGCTCCTACGAGCAGTACTTC. The encoded protein is CASSFLGTGDSSYEQYF.

The chain couples TRBV6-1 to TRBJ1-1, with D possibly TRBD1 on 5 matching bases. Deletions cut 0 bases from V and 8 bases from J, with 16 bases between. Germline CDR1 reads MNHNS; CDR2 reads SASEGT. The CDR3 length is 15 residues. This CDR3 is CASSEAPGMRGEAFF. In nucleotides, the CDR3 is TGTGCCAGCAGTGAAGCCCCAGGGATGCGTGGCGAAGCTTTCTTT.

This chain links TRBV11-2 with TRBJ2-7, with no clear D. CDR3 length equals 14 residues. V was clipped by 5 bases and J by 2 bases, with 13 bases between them. Per germline, CDR1 SGHAT and CDR2 FQNNGV. The DNA of the CDR3 is TGTGCCAGCAGCCGACCCCGAATCACCTACGAGCAGTACTTC. It specifies CASSRPRITYEQYF.

For this clone: Other nucleotide sequences in the sample specify the same CDR3. This rearrangement joins TRBV4-1 to TRBJ2-1; 7 bases align to TRBD2. Germline V CDR1 and CDR2: MGHRA, YSYEKL. This CDR3 is built from 15 residues. With V trimmed by 0 bases and J by 1 base, 0 bases remained unmatched. In DNA, the CDR3 is TGCGCCAGCAGCCAAGATAGCGGGTCCTACAATGAGCAGTTCTTC. Amino acids: CASSQDSGSYNEQFF.

The V and J genes are TRBV6-5 and TRBJ1-4; 7 bases map to TRBD1. The CDR3 totals 14 residues. Germline trimming cut 5 bases from V and 8 bases from J; bases unmatched to any gene: 8. Germline V gene sequence: CDR1 MNHEY, CDR2 SVGAGI. This chain's CDR3 is CASSHTGVGEKLFF. For the CDR3, the DNA is TGTGCCAGCAGTCATACAGGGGTCGGAGAAAAACTGTTTTTT.

The chain recombines TRBV19 with TRBJ2-3; possibly TRBD1 or TRBD2 for D (5 bases each). With 10 bases removed from V and 8 bases from J, the gap between germline ends came to 19 bases. CDR1 LNHDA and CDR2 SQIVND come from the germline V gene (reference sequence). This CDR3 has 13 amino acids. CDR3 protein: CATRDGRIGTQYF. CDR3 nucleotide sequence: TGTGCCACCCGGGACGGCCGAATTGGTACGCAGTATTTT.

V and J are TRBV3-1 (or the pseudogene TRBV3-2) and TRBJ2-3; 8 nucleotides align to TRBD2. Germline lookup yields CDR1 LGHDT and CDR2 YNNKEL (reference sequence). The CDR3 is made up of 16 amino acids. The J segment lost 1 base and the V segment lost 4 bases, leaving 7 bases of the junction unmatched. CDR3 nucleotides: TGTGCCAGCAGCCCATTCGAAGCGGGGGGCACAGATACGCAGTATTTT. Residues: CASSPFEAGGTDTQYF.